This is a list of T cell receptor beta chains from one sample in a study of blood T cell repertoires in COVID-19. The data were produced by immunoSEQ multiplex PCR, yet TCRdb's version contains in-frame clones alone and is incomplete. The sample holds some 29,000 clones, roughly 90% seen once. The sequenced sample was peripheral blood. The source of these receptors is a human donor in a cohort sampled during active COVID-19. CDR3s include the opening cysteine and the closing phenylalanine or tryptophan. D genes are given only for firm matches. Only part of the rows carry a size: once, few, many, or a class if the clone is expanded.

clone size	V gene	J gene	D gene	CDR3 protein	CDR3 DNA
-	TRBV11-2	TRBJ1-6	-	CASSPRRLGGRYYNSPLHF	TGTGCCAGCAGCCCACGGCGGTTGGGGGGGAGGTACTATAATTCACCCCTCCACTTT
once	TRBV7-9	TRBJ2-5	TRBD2	CASSFRRGSQETQYF	TGTGCCAGCAGCTTTCGGCGGGGGAGCCAAGAGACCCAGTACTTC
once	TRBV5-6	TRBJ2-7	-	CASSLWAAYEQYF	TGTGCCAGCAGCTTATGGGCAGCCTACGAGCAGTACTTC
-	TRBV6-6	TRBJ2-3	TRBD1	CASTTPQGAPTDTQYF	TGTGCCAGCACCACGCCACAGGGGGCTCCCACAGATACGCAGTATTTT
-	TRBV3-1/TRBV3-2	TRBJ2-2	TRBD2	CASSPRGGGELFF	TGTGCCAGCAGCCCACGGGGGGGCGGGGAGCTGTTTTTT
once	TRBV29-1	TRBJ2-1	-	CSFTRGGQEQFF	TGCAGCTTCACCCGGGGGGGACAGGAGCAGTTCTTC
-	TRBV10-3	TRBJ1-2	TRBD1	CATGGRDRDRDNYGYTF	TGTGCCACCGGGGGGCGTGACCGGGACAGGGATAACTATGGCTACACCTTC
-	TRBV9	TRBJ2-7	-	CASSPQGGRYEQYF	TGTGCCAGCTCCCCTCAAGGAGGTCGGTACGAGCAGTACTTC
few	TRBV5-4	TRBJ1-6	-	CASSLEYSLSPLHF	TGTGCCAGCAGCTTGGAATACAGTCTTTCACCCCTCCACTTT
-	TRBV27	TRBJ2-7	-	CASSLVRGQSYEQYF	TGTGCCAGCAGTTTAGTGCGGGGGCAGTCCTACGAGCAGTACTTC
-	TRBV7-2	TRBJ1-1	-	CASSDNAGDQDLDAFF	TGTGCCAGCAGCGATAATGCGGGGGATCAGGATTTAGACGCTTTCTTT
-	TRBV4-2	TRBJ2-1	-	CASSQAEQGTNSFF	TGTGCCAGCAGCCAAGCTGAGCAGGGGACAAATTCGTTCTTC
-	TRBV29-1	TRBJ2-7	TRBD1	CSVAGTDYEQYF	TGCAGCGTTGCCGGGACAGACTACGAGCAGTACTTC
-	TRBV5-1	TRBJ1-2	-	CASLTGPGDYGYTF	TGCGCCAGCCTGACAGGCCCCGGGGACTATGGCTACACCTTC
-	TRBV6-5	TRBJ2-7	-	CASSRGGTASYEQYF	TGTGCCAGCAGTCGAGGCGGGACAGCTTCCTACGAGCAGTACTTC
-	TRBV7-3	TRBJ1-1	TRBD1	CASRKDRENTEAFF	TGTGCCAGCAGGAAAGACAGGGAGAACACTGAAGCTTTCTTT
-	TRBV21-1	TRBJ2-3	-	CASSIKTGTKDTQYF	TGTGCCAGCAGCATCAAAACAGGGACCAAGGATACGCAGTATTTT
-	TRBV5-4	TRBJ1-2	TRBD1	CASSRWGQGYAGYTF	TGTGCCAGCAGCCGGTGGGGACAGGGATATGCTGGCTACACCTTC
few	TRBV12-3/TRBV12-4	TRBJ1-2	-	CASSSDKNYGYTF	TGTGCCAGCAGTTCGGACAAGAACTATGGCTACACCTTC
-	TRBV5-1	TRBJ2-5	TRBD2	CASTLAGAEETQYF	TGCGCCAGCACCCTAGCGGGGGCGGAAGAGACCCAGTACTTC
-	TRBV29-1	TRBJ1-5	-	CSVGPGGNQPQHF	TGCAGCGTTGGTCCCGGGGGCAATCAGCCCCAGCATTTT
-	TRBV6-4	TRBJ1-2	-	CASTVGTSRGYTF	TGTGCCAGCACAGTGGGGACATCGAGAGGCTACACCTTC
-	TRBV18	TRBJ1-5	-	CASSPPRTGINQPQHF	TGTGCCAGCTCACCACCACGCACAGGAATCAATCAGCCCCAGCATTTT
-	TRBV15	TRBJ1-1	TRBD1	CATSSYRGAYTLNTEAFF	TGTGCCACCAGCAGTTACAGGGGGGCGTACACCTTGAACACTGAAGCTTTCTTT
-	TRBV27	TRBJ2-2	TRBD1	CASSLPRRDREKDGVYTGELFF	TGTGCCAGCAGTTTACCTCGGAGGGACAGGGAAAAAGATGGGGTTTACACCGGGGAGCTGTTTTTT
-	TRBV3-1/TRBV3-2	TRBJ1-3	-	CASSQDVQVSGNTIYF	TGTGCCAGCAGCCAAGACGTCCAGGTGTCGGGAAACACCATATATTTT
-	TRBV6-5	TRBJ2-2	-	CASTYTRVESGELFF	TGTGCCAGCACCTATACACGGGTCGAGTCCGGGGAGCTGTTTTTT
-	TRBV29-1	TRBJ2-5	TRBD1	CSIRQGASETQYF	TGCAGCATTCGACAGGGGGCTTCAGAGACCCAGTACTTC
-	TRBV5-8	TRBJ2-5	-	CASSLFGGETQYF	TGTGCCAGCAGCTTATTCGGCGGGGAGACCCAGTACTTC
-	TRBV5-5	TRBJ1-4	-	CASSFYVATNEKLFF	TGTGCCAGCAGCTTTTATGTTGCAACTAATGAAAAACTGTTTTTT
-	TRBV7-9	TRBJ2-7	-	CASSPWTDYEQYF	TGTGCCAGCAGCCCGTGGACAGACTACGAGCAGTACTTC
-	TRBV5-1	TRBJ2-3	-	CASSPESTDTQYF	TGCGCCAGCAGCCCAGAAAGCACAGATACGCAGTATTTT
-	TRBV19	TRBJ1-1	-	CASSRSRGNTEAFF	TGTGCCAGTAGCCGCAGCAGGGGGAACACTGAAGCTTTCTTT
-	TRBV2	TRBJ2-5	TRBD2	CASRDKTSGQETQYF	TGTGCCAGCAGGGACAAGACTAGCGGGCAAGAGACCCAGTACTTC
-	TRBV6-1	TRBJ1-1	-	CASSEVEAVNTEAFF	TGTGCCAGCAGTGAAGTTGAGGCGGTGAACACTGAAGCTTTCTTT
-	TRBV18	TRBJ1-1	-	CASSPSGGGEEAFF	TGTGCCAGCTCACCAAGTGGCGGAGGGGAAGAAGCTTTCTTT
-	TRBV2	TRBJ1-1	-	CASSGRTSQAFF	TGTGCCAGCAGCGGGAGGACATCCCAGGCTTTCTTT
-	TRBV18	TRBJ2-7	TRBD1	CASSPGTGGLYEQYF	TGTGCCAGCTCACCTGGGACAGGGGGCCTCTACGAGCAGTACTTC
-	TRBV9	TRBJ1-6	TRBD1	CASSGDSNNSPLHF	TGTGCCAGCAGCGGGGACAGTAATAATTCACCCCTCCACTTT
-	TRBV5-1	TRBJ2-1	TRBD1	CASSPKYRTGVNEQFF	TGCGCCAGCAGCCCGAAGTATCGGACAGGGGTCAATGAGCAGTTCTTC
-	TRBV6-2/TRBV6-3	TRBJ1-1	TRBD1	CASSYKLRTGDYGNTEAFF	TGTGCCAGCAGTTACAAGCTAAGGACAGGGGATTATGGGAACACTGAAGCTTTCTTT
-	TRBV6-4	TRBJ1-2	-	CASSELPQGEPYGYTF	TGTGCCAGCAGTGAGCTACCACAGGGTGAGCCCTATGGCTACACCTTC
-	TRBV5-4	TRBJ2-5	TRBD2	CASSFTSGQETQYF	TGTGCCAGCAGCTTTACTAGCGGGCAAGAGACCCAGTACTTC
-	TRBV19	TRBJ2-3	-	CASLRGRGEGTDTQYF	TGTGCCAGCCTTCGCGGCAGGGGGGAAGGCACAGATACGCAGTATTTT
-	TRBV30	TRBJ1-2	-	CAWNLGSGYTF	TGTGCCTGGAATCTTGGTAGCGGCTACACCTTC
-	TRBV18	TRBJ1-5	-	CASSPVQGSNQPQHF	TGTGCCAGCTCACCAGTACAGGGAAGCAATCAGCCCCAGCATTTT
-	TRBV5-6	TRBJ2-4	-	CASSLGVPRDIQYF	TGTGCCAGCAGCTTGGGAGTCCCTCGGGACATTCAGTACTTC
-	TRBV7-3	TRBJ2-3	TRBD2	CASKSSGGADTQYF	TGTGCCAGCAAGTCTAGCGGGGGGGCAGATACGCAGTATTTT